Listed here are 18 T cell receptor beta chains from one sample, sequenced in a study of T-cell reconstitution after alpha-beta-depleted transplantation in children. For TCRbeta, the library was prepared with unique molecular identifiers. Via MiXCR, TCRdb re-called the PCR reads, giving one row per CDR3 protein. The table records 45,000 to 55,000 distinct CDR3 sequences, roughly 8.7% of them present only once. Material: PBMCs, mostly from graft donor cells, obtained 60 days after TCRalphabeta/CD19-depleted stem cell transplant. These receptors were obtained from a male patient between 2 and 10 years old who had a stem cell transplant for chronic granulomatous disease, so the T cells may come from the graft donor.

The V call is TRBV10-1, the J call TRBJ2-1, with D possibly TRBD1 on 6 matching bases. Germline assignment: CDR1 WNHNN and CDR2 SYGVQD (reference sequence). Trimming cost V 5 bases and J 7 bases, with 15 bases left between them. This CDR3 is built from 14 residues. The CDR3 DNA is TGCGCCAGCAGTCGTACAGGGCTTGGGAATGAGCAGTTCTTC. Encoded protein: CASSRTGLGNEQFF.

At least ten counts were recorded for this clonotype. The chain couples TRBV20-1 to TRBJ2-1, with D possibly matching TRBD2 (6 bases). This CDR3 is 13 amino acids long. The germline CDR1 and CDR2 sequences are DFQATT and SNEGSKA (reference sequence). V was cut by 6 bases and J by 6 bases, with 15 bases left in between. The CDR3 sequence is CSAQGASVNEQFF. In nucleotides, the CDR3 is TGCAGTGCCCAAGGTGCTAGCGTCAATGAGCAGTTCTTC.

This clonotype was recorded many times. The chain joins TRBV7-2 to TRBJ2-2, with 8 bases matching TRBD2. Trimming cost V 1 base and J 0 bases; bases outside gene matches: 1. Germline V gene lookup returns CDR1 SGHTA and CDR2 FQGNSA. This CDR3 comprises 16 residues. The CDR3 DNA reads TGTGCCAGCAGCTTAGTACTAGCGGCGAACACCGGGGAGCTGTTTTTT. Residues: CASSLVLAANTGELFF.

This clonotype was seen ten or more times. The V gene is TRBV10-3, the J gene TRBJ2-5; tentatively, D is TRBD2 (5 bases). Germline V gene lookup returns CDR1 ENHRY and CDR2 SYGVKD. V was trimmed by 6 bases and J by 1 base, leaving 9 bases between them. This CDR3 has 13 residues. DNA for the CDR3: TGTGCCATCAGAACCGGGATCCAAGAGACCCAGTACTTC. Translating gives CAIRTGIQETQYF.

This clonotype showed up many times. V is TRBV6-5 and J is TRBJ2-2; D tentatively fits TRBD1 or TRBD2 (5 bases each). The V end was cut by 2 bases, the J end by 7 bases, with 17 bases between. Germline assignment: CDR1 MNHEY and CDR2 SVGAGI. The CDR3 runs 16 residues. CDR3 nucleotide sequence: TGTGCCAGCAGTTACCGTTGGGACGGACCCTTCGGGGAGCTGTTTTTT. Amino acid sequence: CASSYRWDGPFGELFF.

This clonotype ranks as medium-sized. The chain links TRBV28 to TRBJ2-3; D remains unclear. Germline V gene lookup returns CDR1 MDHEN and CDR2 SYDVKM. The CDR3 runs to 13 residues. V lost 6 bases and J 3 bases, leaving 10 bases between the germline ends. This CDR3 is CASSLLQTDTQYF. CDR3 in DNA: TGTGCCAGCAGCCTCTTACAGACAGATACGCAGTATTTT.

This chain links TRBV6-5 with TRBJ2-7; 9 positions agree with TRBD1. This CDR3 comprises 14 residues. Germline-derived CDR1 and CDR2 are MNHEY and SVGAGI. Losses at the gene ends were 3 bases for V and 5 bases for J; bases not matched to a gene: 5. The CDR3 DNA reads as TGTGCCAGCAGTTATAGGACAGGGGACCACGAGCAGTACTTC. It codes for CASSYRTGDHEQYF.

This clonotype was detected ten times or more. V gene TRBV4-1 combines with J gene TRBJ2-3; D gene unclear. V dropped 1 base and J dropped 2 bases, with 13 bases sitting between them. Germline V gene data show CDR1 as MGHRA and CDR2 as YSYEKL. This CDR3 is built from 16 residues. As DNA, the CDR3 is TGCGCCAGCAGCCAAGTTGCTCTTGCCCACACAGATACGCAGTATTTT. Protein sequence: CASSQVALAHTDTQYF.

There are many counts of this clonotype. The rearrangement links TRBV25-1 to TRBJ2-1; D is uncertain. The CDR3 totals 15 residues. V lost 2 bases and J lost 1, with 9 bases in between. Per germline, CDR1 MGHDK and CDR2 SYGVNS. In nucleotides, the CDR3 is TGTGCCAGCAGTGAACCCGGACCGTCCTACAATGAGCAGTTCTTC. Its translation is CASSEPGPSYNEQFF.

This clonotype was seen repeatedly, ten times or more. This chain connects TRBV5-1 to TRBJ2-1; 8 bases are shared with TRBD2. CDR3 length: 15 amino acids. J lost 6 bases, V lost 4 bases, and 9 bases had no gene match. Germline V CDR1 and CDR2: SGHRS, YFSETQ. CDR3 protein: CASSISSGILNEQFF. CDR3 bases: TGCGCCAGCAGCATAAGTAGCGGGATACTCAATGAGCAGTTCTTC.

As concerns this clonotype: A single base separates this from a much larger clone, so it may be a read error. The conserved closing phenylalanine or tryptophan is absent in this CDR3, likely reflecting a read error. The chain couples TRBV6-2 or TRBV6-3 to TRBJ1-5; D remains unclear. Germline loops: CDR1 MNHEY, CDR2 SVGEGT. V was shortened by 5 bases and J by 0 bases, with 8 bases between the two germline ends. CDR3 length: 14 amino acids. CDR3 nucleotide sequence: TGTGCCAGCAGTGATTTGAATAGCAATCAGCCCCAGCATCTT. This codes for CASSDLNSNQPQHL.

The table lists this clonotype with many counts. The chain is built from TRBV27 and TRBJ2-7, with D tentatively TRBD1 or TRBD2 (5 bases each). The CDR3 sequence is 12 residues long. Trimming stripped 5 bases from V and 6 bases from J, with 11 bases between. CDR1 is MNHEY, CDR2 SMNVEV, per germline (reference sequence). The CDR3 bases are TGTGCCAGCAGTGGGACGGCGACCGAGCAGTACTTC. Its protein is CASSGTATEQYF.

This clonotype was picked up many times. The chain couples TRBV20-1 to TRBJ1-5; TRBD1 might be the D (6 bases). Trimming removed 4 bases at V and 5 bases at J, with 18 bases between. Germline lookup yields CDR1 DFQATT and CDR2 SNEGSKA (reference sequence). There are 15 residues in the CDR3. The CDR3 region has the DNA TGCAGTGCTAAGGACAGTGCGAAAGTGGATCAGCCCCAGCATTTT. Translating gives CSAKDSAKVDQPQHF.

The table lists this clonotype with a few counts. The chain links TRBV6-1 to TRBJ1-5; no firm D call. The CDR3 is made up of 14 amino acids. CDR1 and CDR2 from the germline V gene are MNHNS and SASEGT. Trimming pared 2 bases from V and 4 bases from J, leaving 9 bases between. The CDR3 here is CASSESRLNQPQHF. The CDR3 DNA reads as TGTGCCAGCAGTGAATCGCGACTTAATCAGCCCCAGCATTTT.

The chain employs TRBV25-1 and TRBJ2-3; D call uncertain. The CDR3 length is 13 residues. Germline CDR1 and CDR2: MGHDK and SYGVNS. V was cut by 10 bases and J by 2 bases, with 13 bases left in between. CDR3 in DNA: TGTGCCATGGGCCCCGGGCCCACAGATACGCAGTATTTT. This codes for CAMGPGPTDTQYF. Complete variable domain (other parts from reference TRBV25-1 and TRBJ2-3): EADIYQTPRYLVIGTGKKITLECSQTMGHDKMYWYQQDPGMELHLIHYSYGVNSTEKGDLSSESTVSRIRTEHFPLTLESARPSHTSQYLCAMGPGPTDTQYFGPGTRLTVL.

The sample holds many counts of this clonotype. This chain links TRBV19 with TRBJ2-5, with D perhaps matching TRBD2 (5 bases). CDR3 length equals 14 residues. Deletions cut 6 bases from V and 2 bases from J, with 13 bases between. CDR1 is LNHDA, CDR2 SQIVND, per germline (reference sequence). The CDR3 loop is CASRGVPPQETQYF. DNA for the CDR3: TGTGCCAGTAGGGGAGTGCCACCTCAAGAGACCCAGTACTTC.

This clonotype was detected a few times. This chain joins TRBV13 and TRBJ2-7; 9 nucleotides agree with TRBD1. J lost 2 bases, V lost 5 bases, and 4 bases had no gene match. The CDR3 has 14 residues. Germline assignment: CDR1 PRHDT and CDR2 FYEKMQ (reference sequence). The CDR3 bases are TGTGCCAGCAGCCACCGGGACAGGGCCTACGAGCAGTACTTC. Translation gives CASSHRDRAYEQYF. The variable domain in full, with the rest retrieved from reference TRBV13 and TRBJ2-7, is AAGVIQSPRHLIKEKRETATLKCYPIPRHDTVYWYQQGPGQDPQFLISFYEKMQSDKGSIPDRFSAQQFSDYHSELNMSSLELGDSALYFCASSHRDRAYEQYFGPGTRLTVT.

This clonotype was seen many times. This chain uses TRBV18 with TRBJ1-1; D is possibly TRBD1 (5 bases). Trimming left V 8 bases short and J 5 bases short, with 12 bases between. The V gene's germline CDR1 is KGHSH and CDR2 LQKENI. The CDR3 has 12 amino acids. The CDR3 DNA reads as TGTGCCAGCACGACCGGGGGAACTGAAGCTTTCTTT. Residues: CASTTGGTEAFF.